This T cell receptor beta chain appears in the sequencing data of a study of cytomegalovirus exposure and HLA in healthy donors. Concerning this clone itself: Its antigen is currently unknown.

The CDR3 is made up of 17 amino acids. CDR1 WSHSY and CDR2 SAAADI come from the germline V gene. Trimming removed 6 bases from V and 3 bases from J, with 23 bases in between. Vbeta (60) and Jbeta (13) primers were used in the PCR. The method was immunoSEQ multiplex PCR; TCRdb's version includes in-frame clones alone and lacks a portion of them. Here the sample table reports 100,000 to 150,000 clones. Overall study findings and caveats: From TCR beta sequences, most subjects' HLA-A and HLA-B alleles were reportedly predicted accurately.

This TCR derives from a young man in good health and CMV-seronegative. The rearrangement joins TRBV10-2 to TRBJ1-2, with unresolved D. Sample: PBMCs. As DNA, the CDR3 is TGCGCCAGCAGGGATACAAGACTATTTTTTAGATACTATGGCTACACCTTC. The encoded protein is CASRDTRLFFRYYGYTF.